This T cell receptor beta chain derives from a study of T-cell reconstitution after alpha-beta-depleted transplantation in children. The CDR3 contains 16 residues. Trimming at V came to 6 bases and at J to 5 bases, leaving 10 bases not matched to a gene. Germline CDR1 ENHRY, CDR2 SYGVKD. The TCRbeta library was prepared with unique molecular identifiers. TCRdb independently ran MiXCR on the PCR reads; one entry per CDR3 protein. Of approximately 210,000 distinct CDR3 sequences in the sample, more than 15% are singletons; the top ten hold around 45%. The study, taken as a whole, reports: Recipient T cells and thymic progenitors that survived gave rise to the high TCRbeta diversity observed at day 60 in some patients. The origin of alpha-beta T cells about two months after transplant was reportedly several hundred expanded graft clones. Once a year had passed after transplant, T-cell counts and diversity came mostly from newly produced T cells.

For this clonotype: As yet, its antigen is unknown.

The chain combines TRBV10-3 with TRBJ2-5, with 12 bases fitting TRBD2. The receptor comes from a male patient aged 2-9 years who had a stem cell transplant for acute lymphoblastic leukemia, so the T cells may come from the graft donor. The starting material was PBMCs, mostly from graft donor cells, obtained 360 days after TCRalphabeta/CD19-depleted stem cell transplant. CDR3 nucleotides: TGTGCCATCAGAACCGCGACTAGCGGGGGCGGGGAGACCCAGTACTTC. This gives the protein CAIRTATSGGGETQYF.